Shown below are 18 T cell receptor beta chains from a single sample sequenced in a study of cytomegalovirus exposure and HLA in healthy donors. The PCR was carried out with 60 Vbeta primers and 13 Jbeta primers. The protocol was immunoSEQ multiplex PCR, while the TCRdb copy is restricted to in-frame clones and leaves out a portion. Recorded here are approximately 170,000 clones; the top ten clones represent 0.65% to 0.9%. The sample comprised PBMCs. All receptors derive from a woman aged 18-35 years in good health and CMV-seropositive.

The chain carries TRBV5-1 and TRBJ2-1, with 13 bases that match TRBD2. Germline V lookup: CDR1 SGHRS, CDR2 YFSETQ. The CDR3 extends over 14 amino acids. Trimming at V came to 3 bases and at J to 10 bases, leaving 4 bases not matched to a gene. DNA for the CDR3: TGCGCCAGCAGCTCTGGACTAGCGGGAGTAGAGCAGTTCTTC. It codes for CASSSGLAGVEQFF.

The rearrangement uses TRBV6-1 and TRBJ2-1, with D tentatively TRBD2 (5 bases). Germline CDR1 reads MNHNS; CDR2 reads SASEGT. CDR3 length: 15 amino acids. Trimming took 3 bases from V and 8 from J, leaving 17 bases between them. CDR3 protein: CASSDIVLPRDEQFF. The CDR3 DNA follows: TGTGCCAGCAGTGACATAGTACTCCCGAGGGATGAGCAGTTCTTC.

The gene calls are TRBV6-6 and TRBJ2-3; the D is unclear. In germline, CDR1 is MNHNY, CDR2 SVGAGI (reference sequence). CDR3 length: 13 amino acids. The V gene lost 2 bases and the J gene lost 5 bases, with 8 bases spanning the gap. Here the CDR3 reads CASSYLHGDTQYF. The CDR3 DNA follows: TGTGCCAGCAGTTACCTTCACGGAGATACGCAGTATTTT.

The genes are TRBV30 and TRBJ1-1, with D perhaps matching TRBD1 (6 bases). The V end lost 0 bases, the J end lost 5 bases, and 13 bases lay between the germline ends. The CDR3 length is 14 residues. Germline-derived CDR1 and CDR2 are GTSNPN and SVGIG (reference sequence). The CDR3 loop is CAWSVKGGRTEAFF. The CDR3 region has the DNA TGTGCCTGGAGTGTAAAAGGGGGTCGGACTGAAGCTTTCTTT.

Note on this clone: This sample includes further DNA sequences coding for the same CDR3. The chain links TRBV27 to TRBJ1-4; weak D call: TRBD1 (6 bases). From germline, CDR1 is MNHEY and CDR2 SMNVEV (reference sequence). V shed 6 bases and J shed 7 bases, with 15 bases lying between them. This CDR3 has 14 residues. The CDR3 coding sequence is TGTGCCAGCAGGACCACAGGGCCCCGTGAAAAACTGTTTTTT. Translated, it gives CASRTTGPREKLFF.

The chain uses TRBV6-6 and TRBJ2-5; 8 positions match TRBD2. The V and J ends lost 3 bases and 5 bases, in that order; junction bases with no gene match: 5. Germline values: CDR1 MNHNY, CDR2 SVGAGI (reference sequence). The length of the CDR3 is 14 residues. As DNA, the CDR3 is TGTGCCAGCAGTTATCCGGGGGGGCGTGAGACCCAGTACTTC. Its protein product is CASSYPGGRETQYF.

The chain joins TRBV11-3 to TRBJ1-1, with a possible D match to TRBD1 (6 bases). Trimming took off 4 bases at V and 10 bases at J, with 10 bases between the two ends. The CDR3 loop spans 11 amino acids. Germline V CDR1 and CDR2: SGHNT, YENEEA. The CDR3: CASSSKGVAFF. CDR3 in DNA: TGTGCCAGCAGCTCTAAGGGGGTAGCTTTCTTT.

The chain has TRBV19 and TRBJ1-2; TRBD1 matches 7 bases. CDR1 and CDR2 (germline): LNHDA, SQIVND (reference sequence). V lost 0 bases and J lost 3; bases outside the gene matches: 4. This CDR3 region has 15 residues. This CDR3 reads CASSIEGGVYYGYTF. CDR3 DNA: TGTGCCAGTAGTATAGAAGGGGGCGTCTACTATGGCTACACCTTC. Supplemented by reference TRBV19 and TRBJ1-2, the full variable domain reads DGGITQSPKYLFRKEGQNVTLSCEQNLNHDAMYWYRQDPGQGLRLIYYSQIVNDFQKGDIAEGYSVSREKKESFPLTVTSAQKNPTAFYLCASSIEGGVYYGYTFGSGTRLTVV.

This chain joins TRBV4-2 and TRBJ2-3; the D gene is possibly TRBD2 (6 bases). Germline V gene lookup returns CDR1 LGHNA and CDR2 YNFKEQ. The CDR3 runs 12 residues. V lost 3 bases and J lost 8, with 9 bases in between. CDR3 protein: CASSQAGSTQYF. The CDR3 DNA is TGTGCCAGCAGCCAGGCCGGGAGTACGCAGTATTTT.

The chain couples TRBV13 to TRBJ1-2, with D possibly TRBD1 on 5 matching bases. CDR1 PRHDT and CDR2 FYEKMQ come from the germline V gene (reference sequence). This CDR3 spans 14 amino acids. V was shortened by 3 bases and J by 6 bases, with 14 bases between the two germline ends. The chain's CDR3 is CASSFDEAGNGYTF. The CDR3, as DNA: TGTGCCAGCAGCTTTGATGAAGCAGGGAATGGCTACACCTTC.

The chain links TRBV9 to TRBJ1-2; 9 bases agree with TRBD1. Germline V gene sequence: CDR1 SGDLS, CDR2 YYNGEE. The V segment lost 3 bases and the J segment 7 bases; nucleotides outside the gene matches: 7. The CDR3 runs to 14 residues. CDR3 residues: CASSAQGQGGGYTF. CDR3 coding DNA: TGTGCCAGCAGCGCACAGGGACAGGGTGGTGGCTACACCTTC.

The genes are TRBV5-5 and TRBJ2-7, with a weak D call TRBD2 (5 bases). The V and J ends lost 3 bases and 3 bases respectively, with 7 bases between them. Looked up from germline, CDR1 is SGHKS and CDR2 is YYEKEE (reference sequence). This CDR3 is 12 amino acids long. In nucleotides, the CDR3 is TGTGCCAGCAGCTCGGACTTCTACGAGCAGTACTTC. Amino acid sequence: CASSSDFYEQYF.

This chain links TRBV25-1 with TRBJ2-7; the match to TRBD2 covers 13 bases. The V segment lost 4 bases and the J segment 2 bases; nucleotides outside the gene matches: 2. This CDR3 region has 15 residues. The germline gives CDR1 MGHDK, CDR2 SYGVNS. The CDR3 is CASSGGTSGAYEQYF. In DNA, the CDR3 is TGTGCCAGCAGTGGGGGGACTAGCGGGGCCTACGAGCAGTACTTC.

The genes are TRBV10-1 and TRBJ2-1, with 8 bases matching TRBD2. After removal of 3 bases from V and 1 base from J, the junction contained 14 bases not matched to a gene. The CDR3 runs to 19 residues. CDR1 is WNHNN, CDR2 SYGVQD, per germline (reference sequence). CDR3 sequence reads: CASSEGSQLRGGSYNEQFF. The DNA for the CDR3 is TGCGCCAGCAGTGAAGGCTCTCAACTACGGGGGGGTTCCTACAATGAGCAGTTCTTC.

The chain recombines TRBV5-1 with TRBJ1-3, with D hard to call. The ends were cut back, 0 bases at V and 0 bases at J, with 7 bases in the middle. This CDR3 comprises 15 residues. Germline lookup yields CDR1 SGHRS and CDR2 YFSETQ. Written as DNA, the CDR3 is TGCGCCAGCAGCTTGGAGAGGCCCTCTGGAAACACCATATATTTT. Amino acid sequence: CASSLERPSGNTIYF. Full variable domain (outside the CDR3, taken from reference TRBV5-1 and TRBJ1-3): KAGVTQTPRYLIKTRGQQVTLSCSPISGHRSVSWYQQTPGQGLQFLFEYFSETQRNKGNFPGRFSGRQFSNSRSEMNVSTLELGDSALYLCASSLERPSGNTIYFGEGSWLTVV.

The chain combines TRBV19 with TRBJ2-7; D is possibly TRBD2 (6 bases). The length of the CDR3 is 15 residues. CDR1 and CDR2 from the germline V gene are LNHDA and SQIVND (reference sequence). V lost 3 bases, J lost 3 bases, and 15 bases lay in between. The CDR3 bases are TGTGCCAGTAGTATTTCCGGGAGCGGAAACTACGAGCAGTACTTC. Its protein is CASSISGSGNYEQYF.

V and J are TRBV5-6 and TRBJ1-4; 7 bases align to TRBD1. V lost 5 bases and J lost 0; bases outside the gene matches: 7. The germline CDR1 and CDR2 sequences are SGHDT and YYEEEE. The CDR3 totals 16 residues. The CDR3 here is CASSSGQTSTNEKLFF. CDR3 nucleotides: TGTGCCAGCAGTTCGGGACAGACTTCAACTAATGAAAAACTGTTTTTT.

V gene TRBV28 combines with J gene TRBJ1-2; 8 bases fit TRBD1. V shed 3 bases, J shed 8 bases, and the junction held 8 bases outside the gene matches. Germline V lookup: CDR1 MDHEN, CDR2 SYDVKM. This CDR3 has 14 residues. The CDR3 loop is CASSLADRVRGYTF. The CDR3 coding sequence is TGTGCCAGCAGTTTGGCGGACAGGGTGAGGGGCTACACCTTC.